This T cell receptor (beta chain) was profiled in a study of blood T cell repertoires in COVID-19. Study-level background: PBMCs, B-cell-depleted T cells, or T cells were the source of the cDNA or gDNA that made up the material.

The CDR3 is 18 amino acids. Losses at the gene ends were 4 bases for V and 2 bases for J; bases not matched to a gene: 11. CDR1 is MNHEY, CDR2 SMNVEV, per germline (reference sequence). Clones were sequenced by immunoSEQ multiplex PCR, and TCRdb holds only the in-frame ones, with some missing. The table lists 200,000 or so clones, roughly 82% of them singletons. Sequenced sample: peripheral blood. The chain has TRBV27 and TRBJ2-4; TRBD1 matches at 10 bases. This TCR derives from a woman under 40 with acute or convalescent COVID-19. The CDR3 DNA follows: TGTGCCAGCAGTTCACTGACAGGGGGCGCTTCATCCAAAAACATTCAGTACTTC. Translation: CASSSLTGGASSKNIQYF.